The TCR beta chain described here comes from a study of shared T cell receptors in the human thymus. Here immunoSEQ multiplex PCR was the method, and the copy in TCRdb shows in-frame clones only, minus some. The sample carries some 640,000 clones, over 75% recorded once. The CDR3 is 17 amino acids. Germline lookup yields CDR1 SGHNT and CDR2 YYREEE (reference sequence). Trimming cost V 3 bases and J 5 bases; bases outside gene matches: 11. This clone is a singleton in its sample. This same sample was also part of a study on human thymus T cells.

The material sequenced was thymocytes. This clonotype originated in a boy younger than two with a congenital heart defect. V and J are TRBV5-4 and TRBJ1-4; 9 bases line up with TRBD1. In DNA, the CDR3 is TGTGCCAGCAGCTCATGGAGTCTCGGGACAGGGAATGAAAAACTGTTTTTT. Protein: CASSSWSLGTGNEKLFF.